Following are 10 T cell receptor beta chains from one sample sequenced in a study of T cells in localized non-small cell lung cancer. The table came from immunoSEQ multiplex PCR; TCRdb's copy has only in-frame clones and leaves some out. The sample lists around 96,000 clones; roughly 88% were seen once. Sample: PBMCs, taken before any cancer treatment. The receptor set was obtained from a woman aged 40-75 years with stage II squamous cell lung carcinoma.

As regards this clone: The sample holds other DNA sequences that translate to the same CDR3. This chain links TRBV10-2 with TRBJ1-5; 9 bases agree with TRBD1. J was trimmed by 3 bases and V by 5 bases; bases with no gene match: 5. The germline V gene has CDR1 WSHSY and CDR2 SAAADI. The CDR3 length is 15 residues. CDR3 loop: CASSPGQGLNQPQHF. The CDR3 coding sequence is TGCGCCAGCAGTCCGGGACAGGGCCTCAATCAGCCCCAGCATTTT.

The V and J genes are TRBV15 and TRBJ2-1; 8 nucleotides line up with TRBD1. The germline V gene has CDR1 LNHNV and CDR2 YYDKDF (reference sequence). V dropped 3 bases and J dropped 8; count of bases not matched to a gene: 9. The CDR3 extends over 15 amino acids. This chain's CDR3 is CATSRVDRVDDEQFF. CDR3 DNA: TGTGCCACCAGCAGGGTGGACAGGGTTGACGATGAGCAGTTCTTC. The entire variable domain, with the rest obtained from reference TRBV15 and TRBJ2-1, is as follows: DAMVIQNPRYQVTQFGKPVTLSCSQTLNHNVMYWYQQKSSQAPKLLFHYYDKDFNNEADTPDNFQSRRPNTSFCFLDIRSPGLGDTAMYLCATSRVDRVDDEQFFGPGTRLTVL.

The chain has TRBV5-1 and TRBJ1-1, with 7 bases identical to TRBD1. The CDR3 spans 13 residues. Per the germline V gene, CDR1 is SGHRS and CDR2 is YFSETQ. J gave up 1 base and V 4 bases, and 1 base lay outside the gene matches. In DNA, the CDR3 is TGCGCCAGCAGCCCAGGGGGGAACACTGAAGCTTTCTTT. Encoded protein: CASSPGGNTEAFF.

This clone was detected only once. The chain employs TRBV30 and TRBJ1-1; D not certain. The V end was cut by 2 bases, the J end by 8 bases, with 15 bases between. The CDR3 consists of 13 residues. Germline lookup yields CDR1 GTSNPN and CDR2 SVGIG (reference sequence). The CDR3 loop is CAWSLDAGAEAFF. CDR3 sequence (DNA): TGTGCCTGGAGTCTAGACGCGGGTGCCGAAGCTTTCTTT.

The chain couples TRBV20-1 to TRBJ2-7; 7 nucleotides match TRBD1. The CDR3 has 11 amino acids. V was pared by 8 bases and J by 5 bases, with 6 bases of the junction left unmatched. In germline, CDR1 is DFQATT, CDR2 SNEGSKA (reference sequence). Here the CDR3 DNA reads TGCAGTTTACAGACAGGGAACGAGCAGTACTTC. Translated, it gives CSLQTGNEQYF.

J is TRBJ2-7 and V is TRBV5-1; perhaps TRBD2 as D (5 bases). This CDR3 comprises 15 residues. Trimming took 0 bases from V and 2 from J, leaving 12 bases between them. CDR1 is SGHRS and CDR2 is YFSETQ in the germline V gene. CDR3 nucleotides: TGCGCCAGCAGCTTGGAGAGGGCCGGACCCTACGAGCAGTACTTC. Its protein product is CASSLERAGPYEQYF. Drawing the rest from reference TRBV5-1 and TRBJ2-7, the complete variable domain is KAGVTQTPRYLIKTRGQQVTLSCSPISGHRSVSWYQQTPGQGLQFLFEYFSETQRNKGNFPGRFSGRQFSNSRSEMNVSTLELGDSALYLCASSLERAGPYEQYFGPGTRLTVT.

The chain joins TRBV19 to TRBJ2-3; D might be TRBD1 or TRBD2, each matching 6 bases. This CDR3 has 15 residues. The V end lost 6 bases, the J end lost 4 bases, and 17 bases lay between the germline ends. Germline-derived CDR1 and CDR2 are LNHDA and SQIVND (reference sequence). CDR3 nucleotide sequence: TGTGCCAGTAGCCCAGTACAGGGAGGCGCAGATACGCAGTATTTT. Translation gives CASSPVQGGADTQYF.

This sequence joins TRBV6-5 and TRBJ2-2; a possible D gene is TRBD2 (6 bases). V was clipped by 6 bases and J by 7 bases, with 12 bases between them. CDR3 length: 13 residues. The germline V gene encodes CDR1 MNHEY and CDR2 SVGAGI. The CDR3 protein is CASRTLGGGELFF. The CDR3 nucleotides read TGTGCCAGCAGAACCCTCGGGGGCGGGGAGCTGTTTTTT.

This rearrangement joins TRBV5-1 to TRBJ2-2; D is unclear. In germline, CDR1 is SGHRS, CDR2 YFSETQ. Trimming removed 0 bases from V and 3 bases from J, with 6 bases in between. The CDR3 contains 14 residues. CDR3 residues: CASSLASDTGELFF. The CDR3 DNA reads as TGCGCCAGCAGCTTGGCCTCGGACACCGGGGAGCTGTTTTTT.

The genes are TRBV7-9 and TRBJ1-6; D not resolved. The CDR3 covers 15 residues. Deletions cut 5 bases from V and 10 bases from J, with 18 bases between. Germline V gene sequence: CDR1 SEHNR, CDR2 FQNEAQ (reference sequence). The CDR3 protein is CASSPGADRFSPLHF. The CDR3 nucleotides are TGTGCCAGCAGCCCCGGCGCGGACCGCTTCTCACCCCTCCACTTT. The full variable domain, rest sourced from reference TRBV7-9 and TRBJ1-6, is DTGVSQNPRHKITKRGQNVTFRCDPISEHNRLYWYRQTLGQGPEFLTYFQNEAQLEKSRLLSDRFSAERPKGSFSTLEIQRTEQGDSAMYLCASSPGADRFSPLHFGNGTRLTVT.